Following are 20 T cell receptor beta chains from one sample sequenced in a study of blood T cells in healthy people across ages. Alongside a J-beta primer mix, a sample-barcoded 5' primer served in a second PCR lasting about 7 to 11 cycles. TCRdb reanalysed the 5' RACE reads using MiXCR and keeps one entry per CDR3 protein. The sample contains roughly 1.5 million distinct CDR3 sequences, 42% of which appear only once. Sequencing input: blood. The receptor source for this set is a woman younger than 35 in good health.

There are a few counts of this clonotype. The J gene is TRBJ1-1, the V gene TRBV5-1; D unresolved. Per germline, CDR1 SGHRS and CDR2 YFSETQ. The germline V and J ends were trimmed by 4 bases and 1 base, with 8 bases remaining between them. The CDR3 spans 13 residues. CDR3 region: CASSGEANTEAFF. CDR3 sequence (DNA): TGCGCCAGCAGCGGGGAAGCGAACACTGAAGCTTTCTTT.

V is TRBV6-4 and J is TRBJ2-3, with D perhaps given as TRBD1 or TRBD2 (7 bases each). CDR1 is MRHNA and CDR2 is SNTAGT in the germline V gene. This CDR3 is 16 amino acids long. V lost 4 bases and J 6 bases, leaving 20 bases between the germline ends. The DNA for the CDR3 is TGTGCCAGCAGTGTCTACGACAGGGAGGGGGAGGATACGCAGTATTTT. Encoded protein: CASSVYDREGEDTQYF.

The chain uses TRBV6-6 and TRBJ2-4; D is perhaps TRBD1 or TRBD2 (7 bases each). The tail of the sequence fits TRBJ2-7 better, so the J call may be wrong. Germline loops: CDR1 MNHNY, CDR2 SVGAGI (reference sequence). The CDR3 consists of 16 residues. This CDR3 is CASSYSIVGRGLEQYF. The CDR3 DNA sequence: TGTGCCAGCAGTTACTCGATAGTGGGGAGGGGGCTCGAGCAGTACTTC.

The table lists this clonotype with a count of one. The J gene is TRBJ1-1, the V gene TRBV7-9; maybe TRBD1 (5 bases). The V end was cut by 2 bases, the J end by 7 bases, with 14 bases between. Germline V gives CDR1 SEHNR, CDR2 FQNEAQ (reference sequence). This CDR3 region has 14 residues. Written as DNA, the CDR3 is TGTGCCAGCAGCTTATCCGGGGGGGGAGTTGAAGCTTTCTTT. Protein sequence: CASSLSGGGVEAFF.

V usage is TRBV12-3 or TRBV12-4 and J usage is TRBJ2-6; D is unclear. The V and J ends lost 6 bases and 2 bases respectively, with 8 bases between them. The CDR3 spans 14 residues. The CDR3 DNA reads as TGTGCCAGCAGCTCACTGACTGGGGCCAACGTCCTGACTTTC. It encodes CASSSLTGANVLTF.

CDR3 loop: CASSFRRNTGELFF. The CDR3 nucleotides read TGTGCCAGCAGCTTTCGGCGGAACACCGGGGAGCTGTTTTTT. The chain is built from TRBV7-2 and TRBJ2-2; no clear D. The CDR3 loop spans 14 amino acids. The V gene lost 3 bases and the J gene lost 1 base, with 6 bases spanning the gap. Germline V gene data show CDR1 as SGHTA and CDR2 as FQGNSA.

This chain links TRBV20-1 with TRBJ2-7; 12 bases agree with TRBD2. Germline assignment: CDR1 DFQATT and CDR2 SNEGSKA (reference sequence). V gave up 1 base and J gave up 0 bases; unmatched junction bases: 4. The CDR3 contains 16 residues. The CDR3 nucleotides read TGCAGTGCTAGAGGGACTAGCGGGGTGAGCTCCTACGAGCAGTACTTC. Translated, it gives CSARGTSGVSSYEQYF.

Of note for this clonotype: A read error may account for a junction end that differs from germline. The CDR3 is CAASTTGGVSSDTQYF. CDR3 nucleotide sequence: TGTGCCGCCAGCACAACAGGGGGCGTAAGTTCAGATACGCAGTATTTT. This rearrangement joins TRBV15 to TRBJ2-3; 9 bases align to TRBD1. The CDR3 loop spans 16 amino acids. Germline loops: CDR1 LNHNV, CDR2 YYDKDF (reference sequence).

This chain connects TRBV20-1 to TRBJ1-2; 8 positions agree with TRBD1. The V segment lost 3 bases and the J segment 4 bases; nucleotides outside the gene matches: 10. This CDR3 contains 15 residues. CDR1 and CDR2 from the germline V gene are DFQATT and SNEGSKA (reference sequence). CDR3 nucleotide sequence: TGCAGTGCTAGTTCCCGGGACAGGAGTATCTATGGCTACACCTTC. Its translation: CSASSRDRSIYGYTF.

The chain combines TRBV11-1 with TRBJ2-1; D ambiguous. The CDR3 covers 13 residues. Germline CDR1 SGHAT, CDR2 FQDESV (reference sequence). Trimming took off 5 bases at V and 7 bases at J, with 12 bases between the two ends. The CDR3 sequence: CASSNTQLNEQFF. The CDR3 nucleotides are TGTGCCAGCAGCAACACACAGCTTAATGAGCAGTTCTTC.

J is TRBJ2-3 and V is TRBV9, with 7 bases lining up with TRBD2. Trimming removed 0 bases from V and 6 bases from J; junction bases left unmatched: 4. The CDR3 is 14 residues long. The germline CDR1 and CDR2 sequences are SGDLS and YYNGEE. This CDR3 is CASSVGTSGDTQYF. The CDR3 DNA is TGTGCCAGCAGCGTAGGGACTAGTGGGGATACGCAGTATTTT.

This clonotype showed up just a few times. The J gene is TRBJ1-1, the V gene TRBV6-5; D not certain. V lost 1 base, J lost 6 bases, and 18 bases lay in between. CDR3 length equals 16 residues. Germline-derived CDR1 and CDR2 are MNHEY and SVGAGI. For the CDR3, the DNA is TGTGCCAGCAGTTACTTGCCCCATGAAGGAGGTGCTGAAGCTTTCTTT. It yields the protein CASSYLPHEGGAEAFF.

A few counts support this clonotype. This chain joins TRBV10-3 and TRBJ1-1; D perhaps matches TRBD1 (5 bases). The CDR3 is made up of 13 amino acids. The V end lost 3 bases, the J end lost 3 bases, and 8 bases lay between the germline ends. Germline V gene sequence: CDR1 ENHRY, CDR2 SYGVKD. The CDR3 region is CAISDRGYTEAFF. The CDR3 bases are TGTGCCATCAGTGATAGGGGCTACACTGAAGCTTTCTTT.

This clonotype was observed a handful of times. This chain uses TRBV5-1 with TRBJ1-2; D call uncertain. Trimming shortened V by 6 bases and J by 3 bases, and 21 bases separated the two germline ends. In germline, CDR1 is SGHRS, CDR2 YFSETQ. The CDR3 spans 16 residues. The CDR3 nucleotides are TGCGCCAGCAATACCGGGGAGGCCAGCCCTTACTATGGCTACACCTTC. This translates into CASNTGEASPYYGYTF.

This sequence joins TRBV20-1 and TRBJ2-5, with D maybe TRBD1 (6 bases). With the DNA end fitting TRBJ2-7 better, the J assignment may be wrong. The germline V gene has CDR1 DFQATT and CDR2 SNEGSKA (reference sequence). CDR3 length: 15 residues. The DNA for the CDR3 is TGCAGTGCTAGAGATCCACGGACAGCACTCTACGAGCAGTACTTC. Translation gives CSARDPRTALYEQYF.

This chain links TRBV12-3 or TRBV12-4 with TRBJ1-2, with D unclear. CDR3 length equals 11 residues. Trimming shortened V by 7 bases and J by 4 bases, and 7 bases separated the two germline ends. In DNA form, the CDR3 reads TGTGCCAGCATAATGGGCTATGGCTACACCTTC. Translating it yields CASIMGYGYTF.

This clonotype occurred a few times. The V gene is TRBV5-1, the J gene TRBJ2-7; possibly TRBD1 for D (5 bases). CDR3 length: 12 amino acids. Trimming shortened V by 7 bases and J by 5 bases, and 13 bases separated the two germline ends. Germline V gives CDR1 SGHRS, CDR2 YFSETQ. In DNA form, the CDR3 reads TGCGCCAGCCGTCCCGACAGCGACGAGCAGTACTTC. Amino acid sequence: CASRPDSDEQYF.

This rearrangement joins TRBV18 to TRBJ2-1; no reliable D call. Trimming removed 3 bases from V and 10 bases from J, with 13 bases in between. This CDR3 comprises 13 residues. Germline V gene data show CDR1 as KGHSH and CDR2 as LQKENI. Here the CDR3 reads CASSPSVSYEQFF. The CDR3 DNA follows: TGTGCCAGCTCACCCTCCGTATCCTACGAGCAGTTCTTC.

This chain uses TRBV20-1 with TRBJ1-4, with unresolved D. CDR3 length: 13 residues. Deletions cut 2 bases from V and 7 bases from J, with 11 bases between. The germline V gene encodes CDR1 DFQATT and CDR2 SNEGSKA (reference sequence). CDR3 in DNA: TGCAGTGCTAGACCTTCCCTGACTGAAAAACTGTTTTTT. Translated: CSARPSLTEKLFF.

The chain carries TRBV27 and TRBJ2-7; TRBD2 matches 9 bases. The CDR3 runs 13 residues. V gave up 7 bases and J gave up 4 bases; unmatched junction bases: 5. Per germline, CDR1 MNHEY and CDR2 SMNVEV (reference sequence). CDR3 bases: TGTGCCAGCAAACGAGCGGGAGGATACGAGCAGTACTTC. Its translation is CASKRAGGYEQYF.